This T cell receptor (beta chain) was observed in a study of blood T cell repertoires in COVID-19. Overall study context: The United States, Italy and Spain were the sources of the acute and convalescent COVID-19 samples.

The V gene's germline CDR1 is SEHNR and CDR2 FQNEAQ (reference sequence). V dropped 3 bases and J dropped 4 bases, with 6 bases sitting between them. CDR3 length: 12 residues. In the original processing: Reference gene primer amplification gave nucleated cell count estimates. Profiled with immunoSEQ multiplex PCR; TCRdb holds only in-frame clones, not every one. That table supplies the V and J calls and clone size; D and trimming were determined from the DNA. Seen here are 130,000 to 150,000 clones, roughly 80% observed once, and the top ten hold under 10%. Sequencing input: peripheral blood. The chain combines TRBV7-9 with TRBJ1-1; no definite D call. This receptor was taken from a woman of 80 years or more in a cohort sampled during active or convalescent COVID-19. The CDR3 DNA follows: TGTGCCAGCAGCTTCAAGCCCACTGAAGCTTTCTTT. Protein sequence: CASSFKPTEAFF.